The sample holds a few counts of the clone carrying this TCR beta chain. The data stem from a study of technical replicates of blood from several donors. Profiled with immunoSEQ multiplex PCR; TCRdb holds only in-frame clones, not every one. This sample has 80,000 to 95,000 clones, with roughly 94% found just once. Trimming cost V 0 bases and J 4 bases, with 14 bases left between them. CDR1 and CDR2 from the germline V gene are SGDLS and YYNGEE. CDR3 length equals 16 residues. This chain links TRBV9 with TRBJ1-3; D is ambiguous. Source material: T cells isolated from PBMCs. This receptor was identified in a human donor in good health. CDR3 DNA sequence: TGTGCCAGCAGCGTAGGAGCCAGTCGGGTGGGAAACACCATATATTTT. The encoded protein is CASSVGASRVGNTIYF. The variable domain in full, with the rest retrieved from reference TRBV9 and TRBJ1-3, is DSGVTQTPKHLITATGQRVTLRCSPRSGDLSVYWYQQSLDQGLQFLIQYYNGEERAKGNILERFSAQQFPDLHSELNLSSLELGDSALYFCASSVGASRVGNTIYFGEGSWLTVV.